This entry lists 21 T cell receptor beta chains sequenced from one sample in a study of blood T cell repertoires in COVID-19. TCRdb's table, derived via immunoSEQ multiplex PCR, lists solely in-frame clones and lacks some. This repertoire shows 350,000 to 450,000 clones, less than 90% found once; its top ten account for about 7.6%. Material for sequencing was peripheral blood. Receptor source: a woman aged 55-69 years with COVID-19, enrolled during active disease.

The rearrangement joins TRBV5-6 to TRBJ2-1; 9 nucleotides agree with TRBD1. Germline V gene data show CDR1 as SGHDT and CDR2 as YYEEEE. The CDR3 has 15 amino acids. V lost 4 bases to trimming and J lost 8 bases; unmatched junction nucleotides: 10. The CDR3, as DNA: TGTGCCAGCAGCCCGGGACAGGGACCGAGAGATGAGCAGTTCTTC. Protein product: CASSPGQGPRDEQFF.

The gene calls are TRBV19 and TRBJ2-3, with a tentative D call TRBD2 (7 bases). CDR3 length: 16 amino acids. Germline V lookup: CDR1 LNHDA, CDR2 SQIVND (reference sequence). V lost 5 bases, J lost 5 bases, and 20 bases lay in between. In DNA, the CDR3 is TGTGCCAGTAGTCCCCCGGAGGGGGAGGGTGTAGATACGCAGTATTTT. This gives the protein CASSPPEGEGVDTQYF. Based on the CDR3 plus reference TRBV19 and TRBJ2-3, the full variable domain is DGGITQSPKYLFRKEGQNVTLSCEQNLNHDAMYWYRQDPGQGLRLIYYSQIVNDFQKGDIAEGYSVSREKKESFPLTVTSAQKNPTAFYLCASSPPEGEGVDTQYFGPGTRLTVL.

This sequence joins TRBV3-1 (or the pseudogene TRBV3-2) and TRBJ2-7; a weak D match, TRBD1 (6 bases). Trimming took 1 base from V and 3 from J, leaving 19 bases between them. The CDR3 is 17 amino acids. Looked up from germline, CDR1 is LGHDT and CDR2 is YNNKEL (reference sequence). The CDR3 DNA reads TGTGCCAGCAGCCAAGCCTCCCCGCAACAGGGTTTCTACGAGCAGTACTTC. Protein sequence: CASSQASPQQGFYEQYF.

The chain couples TRBV4-1 to TRBJ2-1; 7 bases match TRBD2. The V segment lost 5 bases and the J segment 0 bases; nucleotides outside the gene matches: 7. The CDR3 has 16 residues. CDR1 MGHRA and CDR2 YSYEKL come from the germline V gene. The CDR3 DNA reads TGCGCCAGCAGCAGATTGGGACTACCCTCCTACAATGAGCAGTTCTTC. This codes for CASSRLGLPSYNEQFF.

V and J are TRBV7-2 and TRBJ1-4; no reliable D call. The length of the CDR3 is 14 residues. V lost 1 base, J lost 6 bases, and 9 bases lay in between. Germline lookup yields CDR1 SGHTA and CDR2 FQGNSA. The CDR3 loop reads CASSLVAGDEKLFF. For the CDR3, the DNA is TGTGCCAGCAGCTTAGTCGCGGGCGATGAAAAACTGTTTTTT.

The chain has TRBV5-5 and TRBJ2-7; TRBD1 aligns across 9 bases. From germline, CDR1 is SGHKS and CDR2 YYEKEE (reference sequence). V trimming: 3 bases; J trimming: 3 bases; junction bases outside the gene matches: 1. CDR3 length: 13 residues. The CDR3 reads CASSSGQGYEQYF. CDR3 coding DNA: TGTGCCAGCAGCTCGGGACAGGGCTACGAGCAGTACTTC.

Only one count was recorded for this clone. The V call is TRBV5-1, the J call TRBJ2-1; 9 positions agree with TRBD2. This CDR3 is 12 amino acids long. V trimming: 2 bases; J trimming: 13 bases; junction bases outside the gene matches: 4. Germline lookup yields CDR1 SGHRS and CDR2 YFSETQ. In DNA form, the CDR3 reads TGCGCCAGCAGCTTTCTAGCGGGGTTACAGTTCTTC. Its translation is CASSFLAGLQFF.

A few counts support this clone. The rearrangement uses TRBV4-1 and TRBJ2-5, with 8 positions matching TRBD2. In germline, CDR1 is MGHRA, CDR2 YSYEKL. The CDR3 length is 15 residues. V shed 4 bases, J shed 5 bases, and the junction held 9 bases outside the gene matches. The CDR3 nucleotides are TGCGCCAGCAGCCCGCGGGCGGGGGGCCGGGAGACCCAGTACTTC. Its protein product is CASSPRAGGRETQYF.

The chain recombines TRBV18 with TRBJ2-1; D unresolved. The CDR3 sequence is 13 residues long. Trimming cost V 0 bases and J 5 bases, with 5 bases left between them. Germline CDR1 KGHSH, CDR2 LQKENI. The CDR3 protein is CASSPPSDNEQFF. CDR3 nucleotides: TGTGCCAGCTCACCACCGTCAGACAATGAGCAGTTCTTC.

The rearrangement uses TRBV4-2 and TRBJ2-5; D call uncertain. Germline assignment: CDR1 LGHNA and CDR2 YNFKEQ. The CDR3 loop spans 18 amino acids. Trimming left V 3 bases short and J 5 bases short, with 25 bases between. CDR3 nucleotide sequence: TGTGCCAGCAGCCACCCCGTTTTTTTGTCGGGTAGTGGGGAGACCCAGTACTTC. This gives the protein CASSHPVFLSGSGETQYF.

The chain carries TRBV9 and TRBJ2-1; TRBD2 matches at 7 bases. This CDR3 is 17 amino acids long. Germline V gene sequence: CDR1 SGDLS, CDR2 YYNGEE. Germline trimming cut 0 bases from V and 6 bases from J; bases unmatched to any gene: 12. The CDR3: CASSVDERTRQLNEQFF. In nucleotides, the CDR3 is TGTGCCAGCAGCGTAGACGAGAGGACTAGGCAACTCAATGAGCAGTTCTTC.

The chain uses TRBV12-3 or TRBV12-4 and TRBJ2-1, with D perhaps TRBD2 (6 bases). Trimming left V 7 bases short and J 9 bases short, with 13 bases between. This CDR3 has 12 residues. CDR3 amino acids: CASKLRGGEQFF. The CDR3 bases are TGTGCCAGCAAACTTAGGGGAGGTGAGCAGTTCTTC.

V and J are TRBV5-4 and TRBJ2-1; D gene ambiguous. V was cut by 0 bases and J by 4 bases, with 5 bases left in between. This CDR3 region has 13 residues. In germline, CDR1 is SGHNT, CDR2 YYREEE (reference sequence). The CDR3 spells CASSLGAYNEQFF. CDR3 in DNA: TGTGCCAGCAGCTTGGGAGCTTACAATGAGCAGTTCTTC.

The chain uses TRBV9 and TRBJ1-3, with 8 bases aligning to TRBD1. With V trimmed by 3 bases and J by 4 bases, 3 bases remained unmatched. The length of the CDR3 is 14 residues. The germline gives CDR1 SGDLS, CDR2 YYNGEE. The CDR3 sequence: CASSETGDGNTIYF. The CDR3 coding sequence is TGTGCCAGCAGCGAGACAGGGGACGGAAACACCATATATTTT. The full variable domain, with the rest looked up from reference TRBV9 and TRBJ1-3, is DSGVTQTPKHLITATGQRVTLRCSPRSGDLSVYWYQQSLDQGLQFLIQYYNGEERAKGNILERFSAQQFPDLHSELNLSSLELGDSALYFCASSETGDGNTIYFGEGSWLTVV.

The rearrangement joins TRBV11-2 to TRBJ2-1; TRBD1 matches at 11 bases. V lost 0 bases to trimming and J lost 13 bases; unmatched junction nucleotides: 2. This CDR3 region has 13 residues. The germline V gene has CDR1 SGHAT and CDR2 FQNNGV. The CDR3 coding sequence is TGTGCCAGCAGCTTAGATAGGACAGGGGGCCAGTTCTTC. It codes for CASSLDRTGGQFF.

The V and J genes are TRBV7-9 and TRBJ2-7, with D possibly being TRBD1 (6 bases). Trimming took 6 bases from V and 3 from J, leaving 21 bases between them. Germline V gene lookup returns CDR1 SEHNR and CDR2 FQNEAQ (reference sequence). The CDR3 is 16 amino acids. The CDR3 spells CASRPPPQGKGYEQYF. The CDR3 DNA reads TGTGCCAGCAGGCCACCCCCCCAGGGGAAAGGCTACGAGCAGTACTTC.

The chain links TRBV5-1 to TRBJ2-3, with 7 bases that match TRBD2. Trimming cost V 5 bases and J 2 bases; bases outside gene matches: 2. Germline CDR1 SGHRS, CDR2 YFSETQ. This CDR3 has 13 residues. The CDR3 spells CASRRGDTDTQYF. DNA for the CDR3: TGCGCCAGCAGACGGGGGGACACAGATACGCAGTATTTT.

The chain uses TRBV28 and TRBJ1-1; D is undetermined. The V gene lost 1 base and the J gene lost 8 bases, with 8 bases spanning the gap. Per germline, CDR1 MDHEN and CDR2 SYDVKM. The CDR3 extends over 12 amino acids. The CDR3 nucleotides read TGTGCCAGCAGTTTATCCGGGAGGGAAGCTTTCTTT. Protein product: CASSLSGREAFF.

This rearrangement joins TRBV29-1 to TRBJ2-7; D possibly corresponds to TRBD1 (6 bases). Looked up from germline, CDR1 is SQVTM and CDR2 is ANQGSEA. This CDR3 region has 14 residues. V lost 8 bases and J lost 5, with 22 bases in between. The CDR3, as DNA: TGCAGCATTAACAGGGAACCCCTACTGGACGAGCAGTACTTC. It yields the protein CSINREPLLDEQYF.

The chain recombines TRBV7-8 with TRBJ1-1; 8 positions match TRBD1. The CDR3 extends over 14 amino acids. Germline-derived CDR1 and CDR2 are SGHVS and FQNEAQ. The junction had 4 bases not matched to a gene; V was cut back by 2 bases and J by 5 bases. The CDR3 bases are TGTGCCAGCAGCTTACAGGGGGCGAGAACTGAAGCTTTCTTT. The encoded protein is CASSLQGARTEAFF.

The chain is built from TRBV7-9 and TRBJ1-5; TRBD1 might be the D (5 bases). The length of the CDR3 is 15 residues. V gave up 5 bases and J gave up 3 bases, with 14 bases separating them. Germline CDR1 SEHNR, CDR2 FQNEAQ (reference sequence). The CDR3 DNA reads TGTGCCAGCAGCCGGTCGGGGGAAGACAATCAGCCCCAGCATTTT. Translating gives CASSRSGEDNQPQHF. Using reference TRBV7-9 and TRBJ1-5 for the parts outside the CDR3, the full variable domain is DTGVSQNPRHKITKRGQNVTFRCDPISEHNRLYWYRQTLGQGPEFLTYFQNEAQLEKSRLLSDRFSAERPKGSFSTLEIQRTEQGDSAMYLCASSRSGEDNQPQHFGDGTRLSIL.